These 30 T cell receptor beta chains came from one sample sequenced in a study of blood T cell repertoires in COVID-19. Sequencing was performed with immunoSEQ multiplex PCR; in TCRdb, only in-frame clones are kept and a portion is missing. Among a few hundred thousand clones listed, roughly 90% were seen once. Specimen: PBMCs or T cells enriched from blood (not recorded which). These receptors all stem from a woman in her twenties or thirties who had recovered from COVID-19.

The V call is TRBV7-9, the J call TRBJ1-4; D possibly corresponds to TRBD1 (5 bases). The CDR3 totals 16 residues. Germline V lookup: CDR1 SEHNR, CDR2 FQNEAQ (reference sequence). Trimming cost V 6 bases and J 5 bases, with 19 bases left between them. Written as DNA, the CDR3 is TGTGCCAGCAGTTCTTCTTTCAGGGCAGACAATGAAAAACTGTTTTTT. Protein sequence: CASSSSFRADNEKLFF. Full variable domain (missing parts from reference TRBV7-9 and TRBJ1-4): DTGVSQNPRHKITKRGQNVTFRCDPISEHNRLYWYRQTLGQGPEFLTYFQNEAQLEKSRLLSDRFSAERPKGSFSTLEIQRTEQGDSAMYLCASSSSFRADNEKLFFGSGTQLSVL.

The V call is TRBV28, the J call TRBJ1-4, with TRBD1 matching over 7 bases. Per the germline V gene, CDR1 is MDHEN and CDR2 is SYDVKM. V trimming: 5 bases; J trimming: 4 bases; junction bases outside the gene matches: 4. The CDR3 sequence is 14 residues long. The chain's CDR3 is CASSQGQHNEKLFF. The DNA for the CDR3 is TGTGCCAGCAGTCAGGGACAGCATAATGAAAAACTGTTTTTT.

The chain combines TRBV19 with TRBJ1-1, with D maybe TRBD1 (5 bases). Trimming took 6 bases from V and 3 from J, leaving 14 bases between them. This CDR3 is built from 14 residues. The germline V gene has CDR1 LNHDA and CDR2 SQIVND (reference sequence). The CDR3 sequence is CASRAGRGYTEAFF. The CDR3 nucleotides are TGTGCCAGTAGGGCCGGTCGGGGGTACACTGAAGCTTTCTTT.

The chain employs TRBV5-1 and TRBJ2-5; 7 bases line up with TRBD1. Looked up from germline, CDR1 is SGHRS and CDR2 is YFSETQ. The V segment lost 4 bases and the J segment 2 bases; nucleotides outside the gene matches: 2. The CDR3 has 13 residues. The chain's CDR3 is CASSRDSQETQYF. CDR3 nucleotide sequence: TGCGCCAGCAGCCGGGACAGTCAAGAGACCCAGTACTTC.

The chain carries TRBV20-1 and TRBJ2-1; TRBD1 is a possible D gene (6 bases). Trimming stripped 6 bases from V and 7 bases from J, with 10 bases between. Germline-derived CDR1 and CDR2 are DFQATT and SNEGSKA (reference sequence). This CDR3 spans 11 amino acids. The CDR3 DNA is TGCAGTGCAAAACAGGGTAATGAGCAGTTCTTC. Translated, it gives CSAKQGNEQFF.

The genes are TRBV14 and TRBJ1-4; 7 nucleotides agree with TRBD1. With V trimmed by 0 bases and J by 0 bases, 10 bases remained unmatched. In germline, CDR1 is SGHDN, CDR2 FVKESK. The CDR3 sequence is 19 residues long. Written as DNA, the CDR3 is TGTGCCAGCAGCCAAGATCTTATCGGACAGGAGGCAACTAATGAAAAACTGTTTTTT. It is translated as CASSQDLIGQEATNEKLFF.

J is TRBJ1-1 and V is TRBV7-9; perhaps TRBD1 as D (5 bases). Per the germline V gene, CDR1 is SEHNR and CDR2 is FQNEAQ (reference sequence). The CDR3 is 13 amino acids. With 3 bases removed from V and 4 bases from J, the gap between germline ends came to 9 bases. CDR3 nucleotide sequence: TGTGCCAGCAGCTTTAGTCAGGGCACTGAAGCTTTCTTT. Its translation: CASSFSQGTEAFF. Full variable domain (missing parts from reference TRBV7-9 and TRBJ1-1): DTGVSQNPRHKITKRGQNVTFRCDPISEHNRLYWYRQTLGQGPEFLTYFQNEAQLEKSRLLSDRFSAERPKGSFSTLEIQRTEQGDSAMYLCASSFSQGTEAFFGQGTRLTVV.

The rearrangement uses TRBV10-3 and TRBJ2-1; maybe TRBD1 (5 bases). Germline V gives CDR1 ENHRY, CDR2 SYGVKD. CDR3 length: 15 amino acids. Trimming took off 0 bases at V and 6 bases at J, with 12 bases between the two ends. The DNA of the CDR3 is TGTGCCATCAGTGAGTCAGGGGCACTGTCCAATGAGCAGTTCTTC. Its protein product is CAISESGALSNEQFF.

The gene calls are TRBV4-2 and TRBJ1-1; TRBD1 aligns across 7 bases. V trimming: 2 bases; J trimming: 7 bases; junction bases outside the gene matches: 4. This CDR3 has 13 amino acids. From germline, CDR1 is LGHNA and CDR2 YNFKEQ. The CDR3 coding sequence is TGTGCCAGCAGCCAACTTGACAGGGTTGAAGCTTTCTTT. Amino acid sequence: CASSQLDRVEAFF.

The chain joins TRBV6-5 to TRBJ2-2; D is uncertain. The CDR3 contains 11 residues. V was trimmed by 6 bases and J by 4 bases, leaving 3 bases between them. CDR1 MNHEY and CDR2 SVGAGI come from the germline V gene. CDR3 protein: CASSRTGELFF. The CDR3, as DNA: TGTGCCAGCAGCCGCACCGGGGAGCTGTTTTTT.

The gene calls are TRBV11-2 and TRBJ1-2; D is possibly TRBD1 (5 bases). Germline V CDR1 and CDR2: SGHAT, FQNNGV. V shed 5 bases and J shed 6 bases, with 19 bases lying between them. The CDR3 spans 15 residues. CDR3 in amino acids: CASSLRQHTEDGYTF. The CDR3 DNA is TGTGCCAGCAGCCTTCGACAGCACACAGAAGATGGCTACACCTTC.

The V call is TRBV21-1, the J call TRBJ1-1; the table's TRBD1 call for D was not verified on the DNA. TRBV21-1 is annotated as a pseudogene. This CDR3 has 14 residues. For the CDR3, the DNA is TGTGCCAGCTTCTGGGACAGGCGGCACACTGAAGCTTTCTTT. Protein: CASFWDRRHTEAFF.

The J gene is TRBJ1-1, the V gene TRBV6-2 or TRBV6-3; D unresolved. The CDR3 consists of 13 residues. Trimming removed 5 bases from V and 0 bases from J, with 7 bases in between. The germline CDR1 and CDR2 sequences are MNHEY and SVGEGT. In nucleotides, the CDR3 is TGTGCCAGCAGTGTCGACTTGAACACTGAAGCTTTCTTT. This translates into CASSVDLNTEAFF.

This clone was recorded once. The V call is TRBV4-3, the J call TRBJ1-5; D is unclear. Germline assignment: CDR1 LGHNA and CDR2 YSLEER. Trimming left V 4 bases short and J 3 bases short, with 13 bases between. The CDR3 sequence is 15 residues long. CDR3 sequence (DNA): TGCGCCAGCAGCCCTCAGCGGCACCTCAATCAGCCCCAGCATTTT. Amino acids: CASSPQRHLNQPQHF.

The V gene is TRBV19, the J gene TRBJ1-1; 7 bases are shared with TRBD1. The trim removed 7 bases at V and 1 base at J, leaving 6 bases unmatched. This CDR3 comprises 14 residues. The germline V gene encodes CDR1 LNHDA and CDR2 SQIVND (reference sequence). The CDR3 nucleotides are TGTGCCAGTATTAAGACAGGGAGGAACACTGAAGCTTTCTTT. Its translation: CASIKTGRNTEAFF. Full variable domain (missing parts from reference TRBV19 and TRBJ1-1): DGGITQSPKYLFRKEGQNVTLSCEQNLNHDAMYWYRQDPGQGLRLIYYSQIVNDFQKGDIAEGYSVSREKKESFPLTVTSAQKNPTAFYLCASIKTGRNTEAFFGQGTRLTVV.

This sequence joins TRBV21-1 and TRBJ2-2; the D call TRBD2 from the table was never checked on the DNA. TRBV21-1 is marked as a pseudogene. The CDR3 is 15 residues long. CDR3 sequence reads: CASRGLAGVAGELFF. CDR3 sequence (DNA): TGTGCCAGCCGGGGACTAGCGGGAGTGGCCGGGGAGCTGTTTTTT.

The chain couples TRBV28 to TRBJ2-7, with TRBD1 as a possible D gene (6 bases). CDR3 size: 15 residues. V lost 6 bases and J lost 3, with 18 bases in between. Germline assignment: CDR1 MDHEN and CDR2 SYDVKM. This CDR3 reads CASSPHSQGIYEQYF. As DNA, the CDR3 is TGTGCCAGCAGCCCCCACTCACAGGGAATCTACGAGCAGTACTTC.

V is TRBV7-3 and J is TRBJ1-6, with TRBD1 matching over 9 bases. The V gene's germline CDR1 is SGHTA and CDR2 FQGTGA. The V and J ends lost 4 bases and 10 bases, in that order; junction bases with no gene match: 8. The CDR3 is 15 residues long. The CDR3 sequence: CASSYGTGWKSPLHF. The CDR3 region has the DNA TGTGCCAGCAGCTATGGGACAGGGTGGAAGTCACCCCTCCACTTT.

The chain employs TRBV5-4 and TRBJ2-7; 12 bases map to TRBD2. The germline V gene encodes CDR1 SGHNT and CDR2 YYREEE (reference sequence). J lost 6 bases, V lost 4 bases, and 8 bases had no gene match. The CDR3 is 15 amino acids. The CDR3 protein is CASSDPGLAGGEQYF. The CDR3 DNA follows: TGTGCCAGCAGCGATCCGGGACTAGCGGGCGGCGAGCAGTACTTC.

The J gene is TRBJ2-7, the V gene TRBV10-2; 10 positions agree with TRBD2. The trim removed 7 bases at V and 6 bases at J, leaving 6 bases unmatched. CDR3 size: 13 residues. Germline V gives CDR1 WSHSY, CDR2 SAAADI. The DNA of the CDR3 is TGCGCCAGCACCAGCGGGAGGGCCGTCGAGCAGTACTTC. This sequence encodes CASTSGRAVEQYF.

The count of this clone is one. Other DNA sequences in the same sample also yield this CDR3. The chain uses TRBV28 and TRBJ2-7; D remains unclear. V was trimmed by 5 bases and J by 3 bases, leaving 5 bases between them. In germline, CDR1 is MDHEN, CDR2 SYDVKM. This CDR3 region has 11 residues. CDR3 protein: CASSVSYEQYF. In nucleotides, the CDR3 is TGTGCCAGCAGTGTGAGCTACGAGCAGTACTTC. The variable domain in full, with the rest retrieved from reference TRBV28 and TRBJ2-7, is DVKVTQSSRYLVKRTGEKVFLECVQDMDHENMFWYRQDPGLGLRLIYFSYDVKMKEKGDIPEGYSVSREKKERFSLILESASTNQTSMYLCASSVSYEQYFGPGTRLTVT.

V gene TRBV18 combines with J gene TRBJ1-2; D perhaps matches TRBD1 (5 bases). From germline, CDR1 is KGHSH and CDR2 LQKENI. The CDR3 is 14 amino acids. The V gene lost 6 bases and the J gene lost 7 bases, with 18 bases spanning the gap. This CDR3 is CASSDSRQGSGYTF. DNA of the CDR3: TGTGCCAGCTCCGACTCAAGGCAGGGAAGTGGCTACACCTTC.

Only one count was recorded for this clone. This chain links TRBV19 with TRBJ2-2, with a possible D match to TRBD2 (5 bases). The CDR3 is 14 amino acids. Per germline, CDR1 LNHDA and CDR2 SQIVND (reference sequence). Trimming stripped 6 bases from V and 6 bases from J, with 14 bases between. In nucleotides, the CDR3 is TGTGCCAGTAGAGAGGGAAGAAGGGCCGGGGAGCTGTTTTTT. Protein: CASREGRRAGELFF. Looking up the rest from reference TRBV19 and TRBJ2-2 gives the full variable domain: DGGITQSPKYLFRKEGQNVTLSCEQNLNHDAMYWYRQDPGQGLRLIYYSQIVNDFQKGDIAEGYSVSREKKESFPLTVTSAQKNPTAFYLCASREGRRAGELFFGEGSRLTVL.

This clone was seen only once. The genes are TRBV2 and TRBJ1-6, with 8 bases that match TRBD1. From germline, CDR1 is SNHLY and CDR2 FYNNEI. CDR3 size: 15 residues. V lost 5 bases and J lost 9; bases outside the gene matches: 9. CDR3 amino acids: CASSTDRGLPSPLHF. The CDR3 coding sequence is TGTGCCAGCAGTACAGACAGGGGCTTGCCTTCACCCCTCCACTTT.

V is TRBV5-4 and J is TRBJ2-3; D is perhaps TRBD2 (7 bases). V lost 4 bases to trimming and J lost 4 bases, with 16 bases between them. Germline CDR1 and CDR2: SGHNT and YYREEE (reference sequence). The CDR3 sequence is 15 residues long. The CDR3 DNA sequence: TGTGCCAGCAGCCCGCCCGGGGGGCCCCCAGATACGCAGTATTTT. The encoded protein is CASSPPGGPPDTQYF.

This clone was detected once. The V gene is TRBV6-5, the J gene TRBJ2-7, with D unclear. This CDR3 spans 14 amino acids. Germline V lookup: CDR1 MNHEY, CDR2 SVGAGI. V lost 7 bases and J 0 bases, leaving 13 bases between the germline ends. The CDR3 region is CASINVRSSYEQYF. Written as DNA, the CDR3 is TGTGCCAGCATAAACGTTAGGAGCTCCTACGAGCAGTACTTC.

In nucleotides, the CDR3 is TGTGCCAGCAGCTTAACGCTTGCAGAACAGTTGACCGGGGAGCTGTTTTTT. Its protein is CASSLTLAEQLTGELFF. V usage is TRBV7-3 and J usage is TRBJ2-2, with no clear D. The CDR3 is 17 amino acids. The ends were cut back, 0 bases at V and 5 bases at J, with 16 bases in the middle. Germline V gene lookup returns CDR1 SGHTA and CDR2 FQGTGA.

J is TRBJ2-7 and V is TRBV28; D is possibly TRBD2 (6 bases). The CDR3 sequence is 14 residues long. Trimming stripped 6 bases from V and 4 bases from J, with 16 bases between. In germline, CDR1 is MDHEN, CDR2 SYDVKM. The CDR3 loop is CASRGDFLPYEQYF. The CDR3 DNA sequence: TGTGCCAGCAGAGGGGACTTCCTCCCATACGAGCAGTACTTC.

The V gene is TRBV7-9, the J gene TRBJ1-2; 7 bases fit TRBD1. Germline V lookup: CDR1 SEHNR, CDR2 FQNEAQ (reference sequence). The CDR3 loop spans 15 amino acids. With 4 bases clipped from V and 2 bases from J, the junction kept 7 bases outside the gene matches. The CDR3 DNA is TGTGCCAGCAGCTCGCGCGGACAGGAGAACTATGGCTACACCTTC. The encoded protein is CASSSRGQENYGYTF.

This clone was recorded only once. J is TRBJ2-7 and V is TRBV6-6; TRBD1 is a possible D gene (6 bases). V lost 3 bases to trimming and J lost 6 bases, with 15 bases between them. This CDR3 region has 14 residues. CDR1 MNHNY and CDR2 SVGAGI come from the germline V gene (reference sequence). CDR3 coding DNA: TGTGCCAGCAGTTATACTCGGGGACAACGCGAGCAGTACTTC. It codes for CASSYTRGQREQYF.